The 4 T cell receptor beta chains reported below all come from one sample, sequenced in a study of T-cell reconstitution after alpha-beta-depleted transplantation in children. During its preparation, the TCRbeta library received unique molecular identifiers. Each CDR3 protein gets one entry after TCRdb re-called the PCR reads with MiXCR. The sample includes 300,000 to 400,000 distinct CDR3 sequences, under 20% seen only once; the top ten take roughly two fifths. The sample here was PBMCs, mostly from graft donor cells, taken 360 days after TCRalphabeta/CD19-depleted stem cell transplant. The receptors derive from a male patient aged 2 to 10 who had a stem cell transplant for acute lymphoblastic leukemia, so the T cells may come from the graft donor.

The V and J genes are TRBV12-3 or TRBV12-4 and TRBJ2-1; 10 bases match TRBD1. Trimming removed 6 bases from V and 8 bases from J; junction bases left unmatched: 4. The CDR3 sequence is 13 residues long. The CDR3 DNA reads as TGTGCCAGCAGGTCCGGGACAGGGGATGAGCAGTTCTTC. Protein sequence: CASRSGTGDEQFF.

This clonotype was observed many times. CDR3 amino acids: CASSLAATRFWTDTQYF. CDR3 in DNA: TGTGCCAGCAGCTTAGCCGCCACGAGGTTCTGGACAGATACGCAGTATTTT. The V and J genes are TRBV7-2 and TRBJ2-3; D not certain. The CDR3 spans 17 residues. The germline V and J ends were trimmed by 0 bases and 3 bases, with 16 bases remaining between them. Per the germline V gene, CDR1 is SGHTA and CDR2 is FQGNSA.

The CDR3 protein is CASREGDTQYF. The CDR3 coding sequence is TGTGCCAGCAGGGAGGGAGATACGCAGTATTTT. The rearrangement joins TRBV12-3 or TRBV12-4 to TRBJ2-3; D perhaps matches TRBD2 (6 bases). V shed 6 bases and J shed 5 bases, with 6 bases lying between them. The CDR3 length is 11 residues.

This clonotype was counted between two and nine times. The chain couples TRBV6-2 or TRBV6-3 to TRBJ2-1; 13 nucleotides line up with TRBD2. Germline-derived CDR1 and CDR2 are MNHEY and SVGEGT. CDR3 size: 17 residues. J was trimmed by 5 bases and V by 7 bases; bases with no gene match: 11. The CDR3 here is CASNGLAGDPLHNEQFF. In nucleotides, the CDR3 is TGTGCCAGCAATGGACTAGCGGGAGACCCCTTGCACAATGAGCAGTTCTTC.